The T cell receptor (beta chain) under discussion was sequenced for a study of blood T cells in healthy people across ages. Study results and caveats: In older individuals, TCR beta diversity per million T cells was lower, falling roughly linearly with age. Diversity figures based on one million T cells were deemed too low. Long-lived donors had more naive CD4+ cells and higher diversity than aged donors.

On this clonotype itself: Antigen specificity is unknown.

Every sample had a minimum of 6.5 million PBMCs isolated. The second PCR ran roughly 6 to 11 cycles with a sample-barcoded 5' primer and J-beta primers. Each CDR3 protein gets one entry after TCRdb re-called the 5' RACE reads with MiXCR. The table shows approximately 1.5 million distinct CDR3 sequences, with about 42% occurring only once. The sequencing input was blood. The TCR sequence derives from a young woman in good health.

CDR3 amino acids: CASSLDLWGARGNQPQHF. DNA of the CDR3: TGTGCCAGCAGTTTAGACCTCTGGGGGGCGCGGGGCAATCAGCCCCAGCATTTT. The chain combines TRBV28 with TRBJ1-5; maybe TRBD1 (6 bases). Germline V gene sequence: CDR1 MDHEN, CDR2 SYDVKM. V lost 2 bases and J 2 bases, leaving 19 bases between the germline ends. The CDR3 runs to 18 residues.